This is a list of T cell receptor beta chains from one sample in a study of a mutant IDH1 vaccine in newly diagnosed glioma. Sequencing used immunoSEQ multiplex PCR; TCRdb keeps in-frame clones, though not all of them. The sample yields about 46,000 clones, about 92% seen once. These TCRs are of unknown antigen specificity. The sample here was PBMCs, taken from a glioma patient whose treatment included an IDH1 peptide vaccine. The receptors stem from a man aged 50-59 years with glioma. The CDR3 runs from the conserved cysteine through the conserved F or W. A D gene is named only where the DNA matches it firmly. The size entry is marked missing in some rows and otherwise reads once, few, many or a size class.

j_call v_call clone_size d_call cdr3_aa cdr3_nt
TRBJ2-7 TRBV10-1 . . CASSDQDGFVEQYF TGCGCCAGCAGTGACCAGGACGGGTTCGTGGAGCAGTACTTC
TRBJ2-7 TRBV4-2 . . CASSPALASSYEQYF TGTGCCAGCAGCCCCGCGCTGGCTTCTTCCTACGAGCAGTACTTC
TRBJ2-7 TRBV7-9 few . CASSPPLRSTYEQYF TGTGCCAGCAGCCCTCCCCTCCGTTCCACCTACGAGCAGTACTTC
TRBJ2-1 TRBV2 . TRBD2 CASRPGRQREGGGEQFF TGTGCCAGCAGGCCTGGTCGGCAGCGGGAGGGCGGCGGTGAGCAGTTCTTC
TRBJ2-7 TRBV5-1 . TRBD1 CASSAGDSYEQYF TGCGCCAGCAGCGCAGGGGACAGCTACGAGCAGTACTTC
TRBJ1-3 TRBV9 once . CASSAGPQRQSGNTIYF TGTGCCAGCAGCGCAGGCCCTCAGAGGCAGTCTGGAAACACCATATATTTT
TRBJ1-1 TRBV18 . . CASSPQGAGTQGVAFF TGTGCCAGCTCACCACAAGGAGCCGGGACCCAGGGAGTGGCTTTCTTT
TRBJ2-5 TRBV6-5 . . CASSYGIESQYF TGTGCCAGCAGTTACGGCATAGAGTCCCAGTACTTC
TRBJ2-1 TRBV7-2 . . CASSLSAGSRDEQFF TGTGCCAGCAGCTTAAGTGCAGGTTCTCGGGATGAGCAGTTCTTC
TRBJ1-2 TRBV23-1 . . CASSQFSRGRDYGYTF TGCGCCAGCAGTCAATTTTCCCGGGGGCGCGACTATGGCTACACCTTC
TRBJ1-1 TRBV10-2 . . CASSDSEDRNTEAFF TGCGCCAGCAGTGACTCGGAGGACAGGAACACTGAAGCTTTCTTT
TRBJ1-1 TRBV6-5 . TRBD1 CASRRAGGGTEAFF TGTGCCAGCAGGCGCGCAGGGGGAGGCACTGAAGCTTTCTTT
TRBJ1-2 TRBV28 . TRBD1 CASSYLTGFPPNYGYTF TGTGCCAGCAGTTACCTGACAGGGTTCCCCCCTAACTATGGCTACACCTTC
TRBJ1-1 TRBV18 . . CASSRTAVGANTEAFF TGTGCCAGCTCACGAACTGCCGTGGGGGCGAACACTGAAGCTTTCTTT
TRBJ2-7 TRBV5-1 . . CASSLGVVAGEQYF TGCGCCAGCAGCTTGGGGGTAGTGGCCGGCGAGCAGTACTTC
TRBJ1-2 TRBV5-1 few . CASSVGQNYGYTF TGCGCCAGCAGCGTCGGACAAAACTATGGCTACACCTTC
TRBJ2-7 TRBV6-6 . . CASSYPRPLRGGEQYF TGTGCCAGCAGTTACCCCCGACCCTTGAGGGGGGGCGAGCAGTACTTC
TRBJ2-1 TRBV6-5 . . CASSYKGFSYNEQFF TGTGCCAGCAGTTACAAGGGCTTCTCCTACAATGAGCAGTTCTTC
TRBJ2-3 TRBV28 . TRBD2 CASSLGGQRGPTSYF TGTGCCAGCAGTTTAGGGGGCCAGCGGGGGCCGACCTCATATTTT
TRBJ1-6 TRBV15 few . CATSKDSYSPLHF TGTGCCACCAGCAAGGACTCTTATTCACCCCTCCACTTT
TRBJ2-3 TRBV6-1 . TRBD2 CASSEFSGSGTDTQYF TGTGCCAGCAGTGAATTTAGCGGGAGTGGCACAGATACGCAGTATTTT
TRBJ2-1 TRBV7-9 . TRBD2 CASSLSQREGYEQFF TGTGCCAGCAGCTTATCCCAGCGGGAGGGCTATGAGCAGTTCTTC
TRBJ2-7 TRBV2 . TRBD1 CASTWTGSEQYF TGTGCCAGCACTTGGACAGGGAGCGAGCAGTACTTC
TRBJ2-5 TRBV11-1 . . CASSLGLQETQYF TGTGCCAGCAGCTTAGGTCTTCAAGAGACCCAGTACTTC